One T cell receptor beta chain is described in this entry. TCRdb redid the calling of the RT-PCR reads with MiXCR, one entry per CDR3 protein. This table holds around 580,000 distinct CDR3 sequences, roughly 12% found once. This specimen comes from a study of response to subunit inactivated influenza vaccine. This CDR3 comprises 14 residues. V gave up 6 bases and J gave up 4 bases, with 16 bases separating them. The sample was PBMCs from blood, taken on the day of vaccination. The sequence came from a man aged 50 to 60 who received an inactivated influenza vaccine. This chain uses TRBV12-3 or TRBV12-4 with TRBJ2-7, with D perhaps TRBD2 (6 bases). DNA for the CDR3: TGTGCCAGCAGGCGGGACGGAGACACGTACGAGCAGTACTTC. As protein: CASRRDGDTYEQYF.